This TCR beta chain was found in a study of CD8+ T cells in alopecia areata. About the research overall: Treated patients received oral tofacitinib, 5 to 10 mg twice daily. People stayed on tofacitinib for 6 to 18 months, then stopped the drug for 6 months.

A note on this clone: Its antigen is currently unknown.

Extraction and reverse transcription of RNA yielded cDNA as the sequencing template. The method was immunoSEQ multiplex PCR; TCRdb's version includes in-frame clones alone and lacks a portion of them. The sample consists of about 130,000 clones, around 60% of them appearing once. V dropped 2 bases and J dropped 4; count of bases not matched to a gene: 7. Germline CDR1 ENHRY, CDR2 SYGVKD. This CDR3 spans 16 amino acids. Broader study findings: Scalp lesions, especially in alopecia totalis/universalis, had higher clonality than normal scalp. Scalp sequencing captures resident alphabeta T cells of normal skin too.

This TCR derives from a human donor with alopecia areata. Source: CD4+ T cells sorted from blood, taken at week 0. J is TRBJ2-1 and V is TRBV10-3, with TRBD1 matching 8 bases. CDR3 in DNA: TGTGCCATCAGTGAGAAGACAGGGGCCGGGTACAATGAGCAGTTCTTC. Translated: CAISEKTGAGYNEQFF.